This T cell receptor beta chain was obtained from a study of cytomegalovirus exposure and HLA in healthy donors. Study summary: In a previous analysis, approximately 110 million unique TCR beta sequences were found from approximately 180 million T cells.

The study, taken as a whole, reports: Within an earlier analysis, most TCR beta V segments proved productive either about 87% or about 30% of the time.

Germline-derived CDR1 and CDR2 are SGHRS and YFSETQ. The ends lost 2 bases at V and 0 bases at J; junction bases unmatched: 10. The CDR3 covers 18 residues. PCR employed 60 Vbeta and 13 Jbeta primers. Original handling: Later, 65 million to 85 million unique TCR beta chains were counted in an analysis, and approximately 9.9 million of them were shared. The repertoire was sequenced with immunoSEQ multiplex PCR; TCRdb's copy has only in-frame clones and lacks some. The V and J calls and the clone size are those of that table, but D and trimming were determined from the DNA. The data show around 180,000 clones, more than 65% seen once. Details on this clone: Antigen specificity is unknown.

The sample consisted of PBMCs. The receptor comes from a girl aged 2-10 years in good health and CMV-seropositive. The chain carries TRBV5-1 and TRBJ2-1, with 8 bases that match TRBD1. CDR3 in amino acids: CASSLDRGTHPSYNEQFF. DNA of the CDR3: TGCGCCAGCAGCTTAGACAGGGGAACCCACCCCTCCTACAATGAGCAGTTCTTC.